What follows are 28 T cell receptor beta chains derived from one specimen sequenced in a study of OX40 agonist ivuxolimab in advanced cancers. Profiled with immunoSEQ multiplex PCR; TCRdb holds only in-frame clones, not every one. The sample has nearly 45,000 clones; around 89% are singletons. The sample in question was CD4+ or CD8+ T cells sorted from blood, obtained in a trial of the OX40 agonist ivuxolimab. Receptor source: an adult with an advanced solid tumor such as melanoma, head and neck, liver or kidney cancer.

This chain joins TRBV19 and TRBJ1-6, with D uncertain. Trimming pared 4 bases from V and 4 bases from J, leaving 5 bases between. CDR3 length: 13 amino acids. Per the germline V gene, CDR1 is LNHDA and CDR2 is SQIVND (reference sequence). CDR3 sequence: CASSTAYNSPLHF. The CDR3, as DNA: TGTGCCAGTAGTACAGCTTATAATTCACCCCTCCACTTT.

This clone was seen a handful of times. This chain joins TRBV29-1 and TRBJ1-1, with D perhaps matching TRBD1 (6 bases). The germline gives CDR1 SQVTM, CDR2 ANQGSEA. The CDR3 runs to 13 residues. V lost 5 bases and J 5 bases, leaving 15 bases between the germline ends. The DNA for the CDR3 is TGCAGCGTTTACAGGGAAGAGAAGACTGAAGCTTTCTTT. Its protein product is CSVYREEKTEAFF.

V and J are TRBV2 and TRBJ1-2; possible D gene TRBD1, 6 bases. Germline assignment: CDR1 SNHLY and CDR2 FYNNEI. The CDR3 totals 13 residues. V dropped 10 bases and J dropped 8 bases, with 20 bases sitting between them. In DNA form, the CDR3 reads TGTGCCACCAACGTCGGACAGTTGACGGGCTACACCTTC. The encoded protein is CATNVGQLTGYTF. The complete variable domain, with remaining parts taken from reference TRBV2 and TRBJ1-2, reads EPEVTQTPSHQVTQMGQEVILRCVPISNHLYFYWYRQILGQKVEFLVSFYNNEISEKSEIFDDQFSVERPDGSNFTLKIRSTKLEDSAMYFCATNVGQLTGYTFGSGTRLTVV.

The rearrangement joins TRBV6-6 to TRBJ2-7; D is unclear. Germline V gene sequence: CDR1 MNHNY, CDR2 SVGAGI (reference sequence). The CDR3 sequence is 13 residues long. V lost 0 bases and J lost 5, with 8 bases in between. CDR3 nucleotide sequence: TGTGCCAGCAGTTACTCGATAGCTGACGAGCAGTACTTC. Encoded protein: CASSYSIADEQYF.

This sequence joins TRBV30 and TRBJ2-1; D is ambiguous. CDR3 length: 12 amino acids. Trimming removed 2 bases at V and 6 bases at J, with 8 bases between. The germline gives CDR1 GTSNPN, CDR2 SVGIG (reference sequence). DNA of the CDR3: TGTGCCTGGAGTCGCCTGAGCAATGAGCAGTTCTTC. This encodes CAWSRLSNEQFF.

This chain links TRBV2 with TRBJ2-3, with a tentative D call TRBD1 (5 bases). The V gene's germline CDR1 is SNHLY and CDR2 FYNNEI. Trimming stripped 3 bases from V and 1 base from J, with 14 bases between. This CDR3 has 16 amino acids. CDR3 bases: TGTGCCAGCAGTGATCCTGGGGCAGACGGCACAGATACGCAGTATTTT. Its translation: CASSDPGADGTDTQYF.

V usage is TRBV7-9 and J usage is TRBJ2-5; no reliable D call. The V gene lost 4 bases and the J gene lost 3 bases, with 18 bases spanning the gap. Germline V CDR1 and CDR2: SEHNR, FQNEAQ (reference sequence). The CDR3 totals 16 residues. The CDR3 nucleotides read TGTGCCAGCAGCTCGGCGTGGGGAAGGGATAAAGAGACCCAGTACTTC. Translating gives CASSSAWGRDKETQYF.

The rearrangement links TRBV11-2 to TRBJ2-2; D remains ambiguous. The V gene's germline CDR1 is SGHAT and CDR2 FQNNGV. There are 13 residues in the CDR3. Between the trimmed V and J ends, which lost 1 base and 8 bases, there was a span of 8 bases. The CDR3 reads CASSLGSAGELFF. In DNA, the CDR3 is TGTGCCAGCAGCTTAGGGAGTGCGGGGGAGCTGTTTTTT. The entire variable domain, with the rest obtained from reference TRBV11-2 and TRBJ2-2, is as follows: EAGVAQSPRYKIIEKRQSVAFWCNPISGHATLYWYQQILGQGPKLLIQFQNNGVVDDSQLPKDRFSAERLKGVDSTLKIQPAKLEDSAVYLCASSLGSAGELFFGEGSRLTVL.

This rearrangement joins TRBV4-2 to TRBJ1-4; 8 bases line up with TRBD1. V trimming: 5 bases; J trimming: 2 bases; junction bases outside the gene matches: 4. There are 15 residues in the CDR3. Germline-derived CDR1 and CDR2 are LGHNA and YNFKEQ. For the CDR3, the DNA is TGTGCCAGCAGCTTGACAGGGGATACTAATGAAAAACTGTTTTTT. Amino acids: CASSLTGDTNEKLFF.

This chain joins TRBV7-6 and TRBJ2-1; D possibly uses TRBD1 or TRBD2 (5 bases each). Germline values: CDR1 SGHVS, CDR2 FNYEAQ. V was clipped by 5 bases and J by 1 base, with 15 bases between them. CDR3 length equals 16 residues. Here the CDR3 reads CASSPGTARSYNEQFF. The DNA for the CDR3 is TGTGCCAGCAGCCCCGGGACCGCCAGGTCCTACAATGAGCAGTTCTTC.

J is TRBJ2-3 and V is TRBV6-6, with D possibly matching TRBD2 (7 bases). This CDR3 has 16 residues. The V end was cut by 6 bases, the J end by 0 bases, with 16 bases between. Per germline, CDR1 MNHNY and CDR2 SVGAGI (reference sequence). The CDR3 reads CASSPRRGQSTDTQYF. The CDR3 nucleotides read TGTGCCAGCAGCCCCCGGCGGGGGCAAAGCACAGATACGCAGTATTTT.

The rearrangement uses TRBV7-8 and TRBJ2-7; D tentatively reads TRBD1 or TRBD2 (5 bases each). With 5 bases removed from V and 2 bases from J, the gap between germline ends came to 22 bases. The germline V gene encodes CDR1 SGHVS and CDR2 FQNEAQ. CDR3 length: 17 residues. The CDR3 DNA follows: TGTGCCAGCAGCCCAGACTTGTACCGGGACGGGACCTACGAGCAGTACTTC. Amino acid sequence: CASSPDLYRDGTYEQYF.

This chain uses TRBV25-1 with TRBJ2-3; D is unclear. Germline assignment: CDR1 MGHDK and CDR2 SYGVNS. V dropped 2 bases and J dropped 0 bases, with 12 bases sitting between them. The CDR3 totals 16 residues. The CDR3 DNA sequence: TGTGCCAGCAGTGAACTGGGATTTTCTAGCACAGATACGCAGTATTTT. Its translation: CASSELGFSSTDTQYF. The variable domain in full, with the rest retrieved from reference TRBV25-1 and TRBJ2-3, is EADIYQTPRYLVIGTGKKITLECSQTMGHDKMYWYQQDPGMELHLIHYSYGVNSTEKGDLSSESTVSRIRTEHFPLTLESARPSHTSQYLCASSELGFSSTDTQYFGPGTRLTVL.

Only one count was recorded for this clone. CDR3 DNA: TGTGCCAGCAGTTACAGGGGGCAGGAGCAGTTCTTC. This sequence encodes CASSYRGQEQFF. V usage is TRBV27 and J usage is TRBJ2-1, with 9 bases identical to TRBD1. This CDR3 region has 12 residues. CDR1 and CDR2 from the germline V gene are MNHEY and SMNVEV (reference sequence). V shed 4 bases and J 10 bases; nucleotides not matched to a gene: 2.

This clone came up once. This rearrangement joins TRBV27 to TRBJ2-5; the D call may be TRBD1 or TRBD2 (5 bases each). The CDR3 sequence is 13 residues long. With 3 bases removed from V and 5 bases from J, the gap between germline ends came to 10 bases. Looked up from germline, CDR1 is MNHEY and CDR2 is SMNVEV (reference sequence). The DNA for the CDR3 is TGTGCCAGCAGTTTGGGGGATAGGGAGACCCAGTACTTC. It specifies CASSLGDRETQYF.

The genes are TRBV5-4 and TRBJ1-1; maybe TRBD1 (6 bases). Germline-derived CDR1 and CDR2 are SGHNT and YYREEE (reference sequence). V gave up 1 base and J gave up 4 bases, with 8 bases separating them. The CDR3 runs to 13 residues. CDR3 amino acids: CASSLWGRTEAFF. CDR3 nucleotides: TGTGCCAGCAGCTTGTGGGGGCGCACTGAAGCTTTCTTT. Full variable domain (outside the CDR3, taken from reference TRBV5-4 and TRBJ1-1): ETGVTQSPTHLIKTRGQQVTLRCSSQSGHNTVSWYQQALGQGPQFIFQYYREEENGRGNFPPRFSGLQFPNYSSELNVNALELDDSALYLCASSLWGRTEAFFGQGTRLTVV.

This clone was recorded once. This chain connects TRBV6-5 to TRBJ2-3; D is perhaps TRBD2 (6 bases). V lost 4 bases and J 6 bases, leaving 8 bases between the germline ends. CDR1 MNHEY and CDR2 SVGAGI come from the germline V gene. CDR3 size: 12 residues. CDR3 DNA: TGTGCCAGCAGTTCTGGGGGGGATACGCAGTATTTT. Its translation is CASSSGGDTQYF.

V gene TRBV5-5 combines with J gene TRBJ2-7, with 8 bases fitting TRBD1. J was trimmed by 6 bases and V by 4 bases; bases with no gene match: 6. CDR1 is SGHKS and CDR2 is YYEKEE in the germline V gene (reference sequence). The CDR3 runs 13 residues. This chain's CDR3 is CASSGTGTLEQYF. Written as DNA, the CDR3 is TGTGCCAGCAGCGGGACAGGTACCCTCGAGCAGTACTTC.

V is TRBV5-6 and J is TRBJ1-1, with 8 bases matching TRBD1. The CDR3 covers 15 residues. The germline CDR1 and CDR2 sequences are SGHDT and YYEEEE. The ends lost 0 bases at V and 4 bases at J; junction bases unmatched: 5. The CDR3 coding sequence is TGTGCCAGCAGCTTGGCCGAGACAGGGGCCACTGAAGCTTTCTTT. This gives the protein CASSLAETGATEAFF.

A few counts support this clone. This chain uses TRBV12-5 with TRBJ1-5; D gene uncertain. V lost 6 bases and J 6 bases, leaving 12 bases between the germline ends. Germline assignment: CDR1 LGHNT and CDR2 FRNRAP. The CDR3 spans 13 residues. The CDR3 loop is CASGSQTRQPQHF. In DNA form, the CDR3 reads TGTGCTAGTGGATCACAAACTCGTCAGCCCCAGCATTTT.

The chain uses TRBV7-6 and TRBJ1-1; D possibly corresponds to TRBD1 (6 bases). The CDR3 has 13 residues. Trimming stripped 5 bases from V and 7 bases from J, with 14 bases between. Germline V gene lookup returns CDR1 SGHVS and CDR2 FNYEAQ. The CDR3 DNA follows: TGTGCCAGCAGCCCGGGGACAATATTTGAAGCTTTCTTT. It codes for CASSPGTIFEAFF.

The J gene is TRBJ2-6, the V gene TRBV10-3; TRBD1 agrees at 10 bases. Per the germline V gene, CDR1 is ENHRY and CDR2 is SYGVKD. The CDR3 runs 22 residues. V lost 3 bases and J lost 0; bases outside the gene matches: 17. This CDR3 reads CAISDYRPARDRGRSGANVLTF. As DNA, the CDR3 is TGTGCCATCAGTGACTACAGGCCGGCCCGGGACAGGGGACGCTCTGGGGCCAACGTCCTGACTTTC.

The chain combines TRBV19 with TRBJ1-5; 8 bases line up with TRBD1. The CDR3 has 15 amino acids. V was pared by 3 bases and J by 6 bases, with 7 bases of the junction left unmatched. From germline, CDR1 is LNHDA and CDR2 SQIVND (reference sequence). CDR3 in amino acids: CASSIVQGAVQPQHF. CDR3 in DNA: TGTGCCAGTAGTATTGTGCAGGGGGCGGTTCAGCCCCAGCATTTT. Drawing the rest from reference TRBV19 and TRBJ1-5, the complete variable domain is DGGITQSPKYLFRKEGQNVTLSCEQNLNHDAMYWYRQDPGQGLRLIYYSQIVNDFQKGDIAEGYSVSREKKESFPLTVTSAQKNPTAFYLCASSIVQGAVQPQHFGDGTRLSIL.

The gene calls are TRBV11-2 and TRBJ1-6; D is unclear. Per the germline V gene, CDR1 is SGHAT and CDR2 is FQNNGV. The V gene lost 5 bases and the J gene lost 7 bases, with 12 bases spanning the gap. The CDR3 covers 14 residues. In DNA, the CDR3 is TGTGCCAGCAGCATTAGGGCACAAAATTCACCCCTCCACTTT. This translates into CASSIRAQNSPLHF.

The chain is built from TRBV4-1 and TRBJ2-7; possibly TRBD1 or TRBD2 for D (5 bases each). The V end lost 7 bases, the J end lost 0 bases, and 16 bases lay between the germline ends. Germline V gene lookup returns CDR1 MGHRA and CDR2 YSYEKL. CDR3 length equals 15 residues. CDR3 DNA sequence: TGCGCCAGCAAATACCGGGACGGCCACTCCTACGAGCAGTACTTC. Translating gives CASKYRDGHSYEQYF.

The chain recombines TRBV11-2 with TRBJ1-3, with 7 bases matching TRBD1. This CDR3 spans 15 amino acids. V trimming: 5 bases; J trimming: 3 bases; junction bases outside the gene matches: 7. CDR1 is SGHAT, CDR2 FQNNGV, per germline. The CDR3 DNA reads TGTGCCAGCAGCCCATATCCAGGGGGTGGAAACACCATATATTTT. This sequence encodes CASSPYPGGGNTIYF.

CDR3: CASRFRQGAYEQYF. CDR3 nucleotides: TGTGCCAGCAGGTTCAGACAGGGGGCGTACGAGCAGTACTTC. V gene TRBV28 combines with J gene TRBJ2-7, with 10 bases identical to TRBD1. The CDR3 is made up of 14 amino acids. The germline gives CDR1 MDHEN, CDR2 SYDVKM. The V segment lost 6 bases and the J segment 4 bases; nucleotides outside the gene matches: 6.

The rearrangement links TRBV11-2 to TRBJ1-1, with D possibly TRBD1 on 5 matching bases. V lost 1 base, J lost 7 bases, and 10 bases lay in between. This CDR3 region has 13 residues. Germline CDR1 SGHAT, CDR2 FQNNGV. CDR3 sequence (DNA): TGTGCCAGCAGCTTAGTGCCAGGGTTTGAAGCTTTCTTT. It specifies CASSLVPGFEAFF.